This TCR beta chain was sequenced during a study of shared clonotypes between healthy human individuals. General study results and limits: Non-shared clonotypes were found to have lower generation probabilities than the clonotypes that were shared by all four of the sorted-subset donors. Generally, naive subsets (rather than memory subsets) showed larger estimated richness.

Here immunoSEQ multiplex PCR was the method, and the copy in TCRdb shows in-frame clones only, minus some. The sample holds millions of clones, approximately 90% seen once. Healthy and HIV-negative, the adult donors had no recent acute infections or vaccinations. CD4+ cells underwent separation, giving CD45RA+ naive and CD45RA-negative memory subsets. Concerning this clone: The target antigen is unknown.

Sequenced material: naive CD4+ T cells sorted from blood. Indicated subset: CD45RA+ positively selected. The origin of this receptor is a man aged 18 to 29 in good health.

This chain's CDR3 is CASSLGQGLKETQYF. CDR3 nucleotides: TGTGCCAGCAGCTTGGGGCAGGGACTTAAAGAGACCCAGTACTTC. The V and J genes are TRBV5-4 and TRBJ2-5, with D possibly matching TRBD2 (6 bases). The CDR3 contains 15 residues. Trimming removed 0 bases at V and 3 bases at J, with 12 bases between. Germline CDR1 is SGHNT and CDR2 is YYREEE (reference sequence).